This T cell receptor beta chain came from a study of shared T cell receptors in the human thymus. TCRdb's table, derived via immunoSEQ multiplex PCR, lists solely in-frame clones and lacks some. The sample holds approximately 580,000 clones, around 78% seen once. These same records also appear under a second study, on human thymus T cells. That investigation notes: Resections were taken during corrective heart surgery, and the thymus tissue came from these. As related research reported, thymic repertoires overlapped highly among unrelated individuals.

The sequenced sample was thymocytes. This clonotype was obtained from a boy under two years old with a congenital heart defect.

The CDR3 loop reads CAWSVRAAPLAPVGETQYF. The CDR3 coding sequence is TGTGCCTGGAGTGTACGGGCAGCACCACTAGCGCCGGTTGGAGAGACCCAGTACTTC. V is TRBV30 and J is TRBJ2-5; TRBD2 matches 7 bases. V shed 0 bases, J shed 4 bases, and the junction held 20 bases outside the gene matches. Germline V gene data show CDR1 as GTSNPN and CDR2 as SVGIG (reference sequence). This CDR3 is built from 19 residues.